One TCR beta chain is described in this entry. This sample stems from a study of T-cell reconstitution after alpha-beta-depleted transplantation in children. Germline CDR1 reads DFQATT; CDR2 reads SNEGSKA (reference sequence). This CDR3 spans 16 amino acids. V lost 0 bases to trimming and J lost 4 bases; unmatched junction nucleotides: 8. TCRbeta library preparation incorporated unique molecular identifiers. From the PCR reads, TCRdb called clonotypes with MiXCR, one entry per CDR3 protein. This sample has hundreds of thousands of distinct CDR3 sequences; 32% occur once, and the top ten carry about 2.3%.

Sequencing was performed on PBMCs from the stem cell graft donor, taken from the stem cell graft. This chain links TRBV20-1 with TRBJ2-3; 9 bases are a match to TRBD1. This sequence was found in a human donor who donated a stem cell graft to a child with aplastic anemia. Written as DNA, the CDR3 is TGCAGTGCTAGAGACCTGGGACAGGGCGGGCCAGATACGCAGTATTTT. Protein product: CSARDLGQGGPDTQYF.